A single T cell receptor beta chain is shown here with its context. The antigen is not known. The same CDR3 is also encoded by other DNA sequences in this sample. A history of autoimmune disease or systemic immunosuppression excluded patients. This specimen comes from a study of OX40 agonist ivuxolimab in advanced cancers. The wider study: Ivuxolimab was administered intravenously to patients at 0.01 to 10 mg/kg every 2 weeks.

This CDR3 has 14 amino acids. The V gene's germline CDR1 is SGHVS and CDR2 FNYEAQ. J gave up 3 bases and V 0 bases, and 0 bases lay outside the gene matches. Broader study findings: Clonal expansion from baseline to week 6 occurred in both CD4+ and CD8+ T cells. Low normalized T-cell clonal expansion was also seen in some nonresponders.

The method was immunoSEQ multiplex PCR; TCRdb's version includes in-frame clones alone and lacks a portion of them. The sample includes 50,000 or so clones, roughly 85% of them seen just once. The rearrangement joins TRBV7-6 to TRBJ2-7; 9 nucleotides line up with TRBD1. Sequencing used CD4+ or CD8+ T cells sorted from blood, obtained in a trial of the OX40 agonist ivuxolimab. The receptor was isolated from an adult with an advanced solid tumor such as melanoma, head and neck, liver or kidney cancer. CDR3 nucleotide sequence: TGTGCCAGCAGCTTAGCGGGACAGGGCTACGAGCAGTACTTC. Translated, it gives CASSLAGQGYEQYF.